This record covers a single TCR beta chain. What it recognizes is unknown. This entry is derived from a study of tissue T cells after allogeneic stem cell transplantation. Study context: Patients with graft-versus-host disease had grafts: several unmodified, three CD34-selected and T-cell-depleted. Pathologist H&E review favored samples with visible lymphocytes for sequencing among multiple samples. General study findings and limits: Few T cell clones were shared across patients, but motif clusters showed tissue-specific shared signatures.

This CDR3 comprises 15 residues. Per germline, CDR1 SGHKS and CDR2 YYEKEE (reference sequence). Trimming pared 4 bases from V and 7 bases from J, leaving 18 bases between. Steroid-refractory graft-versus-host disease after allogeneic hematopoietic cell transplant qualified adults for prospective research-autopsy enrollment. Median post-mortem interval was around 8.9 hours for GI, liver, skin and lymphoid tissues. Method: immunoSEQ multiplex PCR; TCRdb's copy keeps in-frame clones and lacks some. The table includes around 2,800 clones, about 61% detected once. J is TRBJ2-1 and V is TRBV5-5; weak D call: TRBD2 (6 bases). The sequence derives from a male patient older than 55 with steroid-refractory graft-versus-host disease after an allogeneic stem cell transplant. Part of the T cell pool may stem from the graft donor. The sequences come from descending colon tissue, collected at autopsy. CDR3 nucleotides: TGTGCCAGCAGCGTGGCTACTAGCATTGTAAATGAGCAGTTCTTC. Residues: CASSVATSIVNEQFF. Based on the CDR3 plus reference TRBV5-5 and TRBJ2-1, the full variable domain is DAGVTQSPTHLIKTRGQQVTLRCSPISGHKSVSWYQQVLGQGPQFIFQYYEKEERGRGNFPDRFSARQFPNYSSELNVNALLLGDSALYLCASSVATSIVNEQFFGPGTRLTVL.